This is a list of T cell receptor beta chains from one sample in a study of CD8 T cells in Susac syndrome. Each CDR3 protein is one row after TCRdb ran MiXCR on the immunoSEQ multiplex PCR reads. The sample includes about 180,000 distinct CDR3 sequences, 85% to 95% of them seen just once. Input material: CD4+ T cells from PBMCs. These receptors were taken from a human donor with Susac syndrome. Each CDR3 is given with its conserved first and last residue. The order of the fields is J gene, clone size, D gene, V gene, CDR3 DNA, CDR3 protein. D genes are given only for firm matches. Clone size is given for some rows only: seen once, a few or many times, or a class if the clone is expanded.

J: TRBJ2-3; size: NA; D: TRBD2; V: TRBV10-3; DNA: TGTGCCATCAGTGAGGTAGCGGGGGAGGCAGATACGCAGTATTTT; CDR3: CAISEVAGEADTQYF
J: TRBJ1-3; size: NA; D: NA; V: TRBV7-9; DNA: TGTGCCAGCAGCTCCCCTCGGGACTCTGGAAACACCATATATTTT; CDR3: CASSSPRDSGNTIYF
J: TRBJ2-7; size: once; D: NA; V: TRBV2; DNA: TGTGCCAGCAGGCACAGGGAGGTCTCCTACGAGCAGTACTTC; CDR3: CASRHREVSYEQYF
J: TRBJ1-2; size: NA; D: NA; V: TRBV5-6; DNA: TGTGCCAGCAGCCTTCTCAACTATGGCTACACCTTC; CDR3: CASSLLNYGYTF
J: TRBJ2-1; size: NA; D: TRBD2; V: TRBV9; DNA: TGTGCCAGCAGCGTAGGGCCAGCGGGGGGGGAAGAGCAGTTCTTC; CDR3: CASSVGPAGGEEQFF
J: TRBJ1-1; size: NA; D: NA; V: TRBV5-1; DNA: TGCGCCAGCAGCTCGGCTCGCCGGGGGAGCACTGAAGCTTTCTTT; CDR3: CASSSARRGSTEAFF
J: TRBJ2-5; size: NA; D: TRBD2; V: TRBV7-2; DNA: TGTGCCAGCAGCTTAGCGAGGCTAGCGGGGGGCTCAGAGACCCAGTACTTC; CDR3: CASSLARLAGGSETQYF
J: TRBJ2-7; size: few; D: NA; V: TRBV2; DNA: TGTGCCAGCAGTACCAGTGGGGGACTCTCCTACGAGCAGTACTTC; CDR3: CASSTSGGLSYEQYF
J: TRBJ2-6; size: NA; D: NA; V: TRBV12-3/TRBV12-4; DNA: TGTGCCAGCAGTTTAGCGGGTTACTCTGGGGCCAACGTCCTGACTTTC; CDR3: CASSLAGYSGANVLTF
J: TRBJ1-5; size: NA; D: NA; V: TRBV7-9; DNA: TGTGCCAGCAGTCTGGGGGCCGACAATCAGCCCCAGCATTTT; CDR3: CASSLGADNQPQHF
J: TRBJ1-5; size: NA; D: NA; V: TRBV20-1; DNA: TGCAGTGCTAGAGAGGTACAGGGTAAAAGCAATCAGCCCCAGCATTTT; CDR3: CSAREVQGKSNQPQHF
J: TRBJ2-7; size: NA; D: NA; V: TRBV20-1; DNA: TGCAGTGCTAGGGGACTCCTGTACGAGCAGTACTTC; CDR3: CSARGLLYEQYF
J: TRBJ2-7; size: NA; D: NA; V: TRBV14; DNA: TGTGCCAGCAGCCAAATGCTCAGATCCTACGAGCAGTACTTC; CDR3: CASSQMLRSYEQYF
J: TRBJ2-5; size: NA; D: TRBD2; V: TRBV14; DNA: TGTGCCAGCAGCCAAGAGCTAGCGGGACAAGAGACCCAGTACTTC; CDR3: CASSQELAGQETQYF
J: TRBJ2-3; size: once; D: TRBD2; V: TRBV4-1; DNA: TGCGCCAGCAGCCAGGGACTAGCGGGGATCACCCGCACAGATACGCAGTATTTT; CDR3: CASSQGLAGITRTDTQYF